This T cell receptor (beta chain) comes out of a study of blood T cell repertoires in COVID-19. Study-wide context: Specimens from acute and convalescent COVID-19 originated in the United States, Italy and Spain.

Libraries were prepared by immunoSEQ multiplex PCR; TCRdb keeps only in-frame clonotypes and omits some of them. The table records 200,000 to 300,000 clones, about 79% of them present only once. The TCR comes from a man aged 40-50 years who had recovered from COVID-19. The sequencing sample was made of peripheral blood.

Here the CDR3 DNA reads TGTGCCAGCACCAGGGGATCTCTAGCGGCTTCCTACAATGAGCAGTTCTTC. Amino acid sequence: CASTRGSLAASYNEQFF. This rearrangement joins TRBV7-2 to TRBJ2-1; perhaps TRBD2 as D (7 bases). The CDR3 length is 17 residues. CDR1 SGHTA and CDR2 FQGNSA come from the germline V gene. The V end was cut by 7 bases, the J end by 1 base, with 20 bases between.